Presented here are 23 T cell receptor beta chains from one specimen sequenced in a study of human T cells and chemical hapten exposure. Documented time point: patch test 3, about 24 weeks after DPC sensitization. Treatment indicated: therapeutic diphenylcyclopropenone sensitization with weekly scalp DPC. Each CDR3 protein is one row after TCRdb ran MiXCR on the RACE reads. The sample lists about 71,000 distinct CDR3 sequences, around 10% occurring once. The sample consisted of whole blood, taken in connection with sensitization to the hapten diphenylcyclopropenone (DPC). Every receptor here comes from a woman aged 45-65 years with alopecia areata. Some clones in this sample may be carry-over from other donors' samples.

CDR3 in amino acids: CASTTGVAAQETQYF. CDR3 DNA: TGTGCCAGCACCACGGGGGTAGCGGCCCAGGAGACCCAGTACTTC. This chain uses TRBV6-5 with TRBJ2-5; possibly TRBD2 for D (6 bases). CDR1 and CDR2 from the germline V gene are MNHEY and SVGAGI. The ends were cut back, 7 bases at V and 5 bases at J, with 20 bases in the middle. The CDR3 has 15 amino acids.

This clonotype came up a few times. The chain joins TRBV20-1 to TRBJ1-6; D is undetermined. Germline CDR1 reads DFQATT; CDR2 reads SNEGSKA (reference sequence). This CDR3 comprises 14 residues. V lost 2 bases, J lost 6 bases, and 11 bases lay in between. CDR3 region: CSARRFMGNSPLHF. In nucleotides, the CDR3 is TGCAGTGCTAGAAGGTTTATGGGTAATTCACCCCTCCACTTT.

This clonotype was seen ten or more times. The V and J genes are TRBV18 and TRBJ2-7, with a weak D call TRBD1 (5 bases). The CDR3 loop spans 17 amino acids. V was shortened by 0 bases and J by 0 bases, with 15 bases between the two germline ends. Germline lookup yields CDR1 KGHSH and CDR2 LQKENI. DNA for the CDR3: TGTGCCAGCTCACCACCTTCTACGCGCAGGGTCTCCTACGAGCAGTACTTC. Amino acids: CASSPPSTRRVSYEQYF.

This clonotype was seen a few times. This rearrangement joins TRBV10-2 to TRBJ1-3, with D unclear. CDR3 length: 13 amino acids. The ends were cut back, 4 bases at V and 4 bases at J, with 8 bases in the middle. Germline V gene sequence: CDR1 WSHSY, CDR2 SAAADI. CDR3 sequence (DNA): TGCGCCAGCAGTGCGTCTGCAGGAAACACCATATATTTT. Translation: CASSASAGNTIYF.

This clonotype was recorded many times. The chain combines TRBV12-3 or TRBV12-4 with TRBJ1-6, with D possibly TRBD1 on 5 matching bases. CDR3 size: 16 residues. The V gene lost 6 bases and the J gene lost 14 bases, with 26 bases spanning the gap. This CDR3 reads CASRYTLQDGGSTLHF. CDR3 DNA: TGTGCCAGCAGATATACCCTACAGGATGGGGGATCTACCCTCCACTTT.

This clonotype was seen a handful of times. The gene calls are TRBV18 and TRBJ2-5; D ambiguous. The length of the CDR3 is 12 residues. Per germline, CDR1 KGHSH and CDR2 LQKENI. V dropped 5 bases and J dropped 2 bases, with 6 bases sitting between them. Here the CDR3 DNA reads TGTGCCAGCTCAACGCAACAAGAGACCCAGTACTTC. It translates to CASSTQQETQYF.

The rearrangement links TRBV4-1 to TRBJ2-3, with 11 bases aligning to TRBD1. The CDR3 runs to 17 residues. Germline trimming cut 4 bases from V and 6 bases from J; bases unmatched to any gene: 12. Germline CDR1 MGHRA, CDR2 YSYEKL. The CDR3 region has the DNA TGCGCCAGCAGCCGAATCAGGACAGGGGGCCCGAGGGATACGCAGTATTTT. It codes for CASSRIRTGGPRDTQYF.

The table lists this clonotype with a few counts. This sequence joins TRBV19 and TRBJ1-1; D is unclear. CDR3 length equals 14 residues. V was pared by 4 bases and J by 0 bases, with 9 bases between. CDR1 and CDR2 (germline): LNHDA, SQIVND (reference sequence). CDR3 DNA sequence: TGTGCCAGTAGTAACATGAATATGAACACTGAAGCTTTCTTT. It is translated as CASSNMNMNTEAFF.

The chain carries TRBV6-5 and TRBJ2-2, with 8 nucleotides matching TRBD1. Germline loops: CDR1 MNHEY, CDR2 SVGAGI. The CDR3 loop spans 16 amino acids. Trimming removed 0 bases from V and 4 bases from J; junction bases left unmatched: 4. CDR3 region: CASSYSTGAVTGELFF. The DNA for the CDR3 is TGTGCCAGCAGTTACTCGACAGGGGCGGTCACCGGGGAGCTGTTTTTT.

This chain joins TRBV25-1 and TRBJ2-7; weak D call: TRBD1 (6 bases). Looked up from germline, CDR1 is MGHDK and CDR2 is SYGVNS. This CDR3 contains 16 residues. The V gene lost 2 bases and the J gene lost 2 bases, with 16 bases spanning the gap. The CDR3, as DNA: TGTGCCAGCAGTGAACCCCAAGGGGACAAACCCTACGAGCAGTACTTC. Amino acids: CASSEPQGDKPYEQYF.

This clonotype was seen many times. V usage is TRBV6-2 or TRBV6-3 and J usage is TRBJ2-3; D tentatively reads TRBD1 or TRBD2 (5 bases each). V lost 3 bases and J 5 bases, leaving 15 bases between the germline ends. This CDR3 has 15 amino acids. In germline, CDR1 is MNHEY, CDR2 SVGEGT. The CDR3 here is CASSYKALRGDTQYF. The CDR3 nucleotides read TGTGCCAGCAGTTATAAAGCCCTGAGGGGAGATACGCAGTATTTT.

This clonotype has a single count. The genes are TRBV28 and TRBJ2-3; D not certain. Germline V gene sequence: CDR1 MDHEN, CDR2 SYDVKM. This CDR3 is built from 11 residues. Trimming pared 7 bases from V and 0 bases from J, leaving 2 bases between. The DNA for the CDR3 is TGTGCCAGCACTAGCACAGATACGCAGTATTTT. Residues: CASTSTDTQYF.

There are many counts of this clonotype. The rearrangement joins TRBV6-6 to TRBJ1-5; 8 positions match TRBD1. The V segment lost 4 bases and the J segment 3 bases; nucleotides outside the gene matches: 5. The CDR3 spans 15 residues. The germline V gene has CDR1 MNHNY and CDR2 SVGAGI (reference sequence). The CDR3, as DNA: TGTGCCAGCAGTTCCCGGGACAGGAACAATCAGCCCCAGCATTTT. Protein product: CASSSRDRNNQPQHF.

This clonotype was seen a handful of times. The J gene is TRBJ2-1, the V gene TRBV7-2; D unresolved. V lost 4 bases, J lost 7 bases, and 14 bases lay in between. CDR1 and CDR2 (germline): SGHTA, FQGNSA. This CDR3 contains 14 residues. CDR3 amino acids: CASSSLPVGNEQFF. DNA of the CDR3: TGTGCCAGCAGCTCCCTCCCGGTCGGGAATGAGCAGTTCTTC.

This clonotype was seen ten or more times. V usage is TRBV28 and J usage is TRBJ1-1; D is unresolved. The germline V gene encodes CDR1 MDHEN and CDR2 SYDVKM. Trimming pared 5 bases from V and 0 bases from J, leaving 13 bases between. CDR3 size: 15 residues. CDR3 in DNA: TGTGCCAGCAGTCCACCCCAGCGGCTGAACACTGAAGCTTTCTTT. It is translated as CASSPPQRLNTEAFF.

This clonotype was observed a few times. The chain has TRBV7-2 and TRBJ2-3, with TRBD2 identical over 11 bases. The length of the CDR3 is 16 residues. Germline values: CDR1 SGHTA, CDR2 FQGNSA. The junction had 5 bases not matched to a gene; V was cut back by 5 bases and J by 1 base. CDR3 in DNA: TGTGCCAGCAGCCCGACTAGCGGGGCCGGCACAGATACGCAGTATTTT. Its protein product is CASSPTSGAGTDTQYF.

This clonotype was seen repeatedly, ten times or more. The V call is TRBV18, the J call TRBJ2-7, with unresolved D. The V gene lost 5 bases and the J gene lost 6 bases, with 11 bases spanning the gap. Germline CDR1 KGHSH, CDR2 LQKENI. The length of the CDR3 is 12 residues. In DNA, the CDR3 is TGTGCCAGCTCAGGAACACTGGGCGAGCAGTACTTC. Translation: CASSGTLGEQYF.

This clonotype was seen many times. The chain uses TRBV19 and TRBJ2-3; D not certain. The germline CDR1 and CDR2 sequences are LNHDA and SQIVND (reference sequence). This CDR3 contains 14 residues. Trimming cost V 5 bases and J 1 base, with 10 bases left between them. Here the CDR3 reads CASSVDSRTDTQYF. CDR3 sequence (DNA): TGTGCCAGTAGTGTTGACTCCCGCACAGATACGCAGTATTTT.

In its sample, this clonotype was seen a few times. The rearrangement uses TRBV27 and TRBJ1-1; D is unresolved. CDR3 size: 11 residues. The germline V gene encodes CDR1 MNHEY and CDR2 SMNVEV (reference sequence). V lost 8 bases and J lost 4, with 8 bases in between. This CDR3 is CASRMATEAFF. The CDR3 nucleotides read TGTGCCAGCCGTATGGCCACTGAAGCTTTCTTT.

This chain links TRBV29-1 with TRBJ2-3; D may be TRBD2 (6 bases). The V gene's germline CDR1 is SQVTM and CDR2 ANQGSEA. V dropped 4 bases and J dropped 1 base, with 12 bases sitting between them. This CDR3 contains 14 residues. CDR3 amino acids: CSVGGGKGTDTQYF. CDR3 nucleotides: TGCAGCGTTGGGGGCGGGAAGGGCACAGATACGCAGTATTTT.

In this sample, this clonotype turned up a few times. The rearrangement uses TRBV6-4 and TRBJ2-1; 10 bases agree with TRBD2. The ends lost 3 bases at V and 4 bases at J; junction bases unmatched: 3. The CDR3 is 15 residues long. CDR1 is MRHNA and CDR2 is SNTAGT in the germline V gene. CDR3 amino acids: CASSDSGGPYNEQFF. As DNA, the CDR3 is TGTGCCAGCAGTGATAGCGGGGGGCCATACAATGAGCAGTTCTTC.

The rearrangement uses TRBV3-1 and TRBJ2-3, with D unresolved. The CDR3 runs 14 residues. CDR1 is LGHDT, CDR2 YNNKEL, per germline (reference sequence). V lost 2 bases, J lost 4 bases, and 10 bases lay in between. The CDR3 sequence is CASSQNRVADTQYF. CDR3 DNA: TGTGCCAGCAGCCAAAATCGGGTAGCAGATACGCAGTATTTT.

This clonotype was seen a few times. An end of the junction does not agree with germline; a read error may underlie this. This chain connects TRBV7-7 to TRBJ2-5; 9 nucleotides agree with TRBD2. CDR3 size: 16 residues. From germline, CDR1 is SSHAT and CDR2 FNYEAQ (reference sequence). CDR3 bases: TGTGCTAGCAGCCCAAACCTAGCGGGACGTCAAGAGACCCAGTACTTC. Residues: CASSPNLAGRQETQYF.